One sample yielded the 12 T cell receptor beta chains listed below, sequenced in a study of PD-1 blockade in mismatch repair-deficient tumors. The repertoire was sequenced with immunoSEQ multiplex PCR; TCRdb's copy has only in-frame clones and lacks some. The data contain approximately 100,000 clones, 65% to 85% of them singletons. Sequenced material: peripheral blood, taken approximately 8 months after starting pembrolizumab. The receptors here all came from an adult with mismatch repair-deficient cancer.

A note on this clone: Germline and junction disagree at one end, which may indicate a read error. The chain links TRBV11-2 to TRBJ2-7; TRBD1 aligns across 9 bases. This CDR3 has 15 amino acids. Germline V gene data show CDR1 as SGHAT and CDR2 as FQNNGV. In DNA form, the CDR3 reads TGTGCCAGCAGCCCCCTCCGGGACAGGGAAACCAGCGGGAACTTC. Amino acid sequence: CASSPLRDRETSGNF.

The V call is TRBV5-5, the J call TRBJ1-3; no firm D call. This CDR3 has 14 amino acids. V lost 0 bases to trimming and J lost 1 base, with 5 bases between them. Germline-derived CDR1 and CDR2 are SGHKS and YYEKEE (reference sequence). CDR3 residues: CASSLGPSGNTIYF. CDR3 DNA sequence: TGTGCCAGCAGCTTGGGTCCATCTGGAAACACCATATATTTT.

This clone appeared a few times. The CDR3 here is CASSPTFRDEGTDTQYF. The CDR3 DNA reads TGTGCCAGCTCACCGACTTTCCGGGACGAAGGGACAGATACGCAGTATTTT. The chain links TRBV18 to TRBJ2-3, with D perhaps assigned TRBD1 or TRBD2 (5 bases each). The V gene lost 3 bases and the J gene lost 3 bases, with 19 bases spanning the gap. This CDR3 is built from 17 residues. Looked up from germline, CDR1 is KGHSH and CDR2 is LQKENI.

This rearrangement joins TRBV6-1 to TRBJ1-2; no reliable D call. Germline V gene sequence: CDR1 MNHNS, CDR2 SASEGT. The length of the CDR3 is 13 residues. Trimming took off 5 bases at V and 7 bases at J, with 14 bases between the two ends. The CDR3 DNA sequence: TGTGCCAGCAGTAACGTACTTGGTGGTGGCTACACCTTC. This gives the protein CASSNVLGGGYTF.

This sequence joins TRBV7-6 and TRBJ1-3; D remains unclear. The germline V gene has CDR1 SGHVS and CDR2 FNYEAQ. This CDR3 is built from 19 residues. Between the trimmed V and J ends, which lost 1 base and 0 bases, there was a span of 19 bases. The CDR3 DNA sequence: TGTGCCAGCAGCTTAGGAAACCTCATCAGCACAAGCTCTGGAAACACCATATATTTT. Protein product: CASSLGNLISTSSGNTIYF.

The V gene is TRBV18, the J gene TRBJ1-1, with 8 bases identical to TRBD1. CDR1 and CDR2 (germline): KGHSH, LQKENI. This CDR3 contains 11 residues. V shed 4 bases, J shed 11 bases, and the junction held 3 bases outside the gene matches. The CDR3 DNA reads as TGTGCCAGCTCACGACAGGGGATCGCTTTCTTT. Translating gives CASSRQGIAFF.

The chain employs TRBV7-8 and TRBJ2-7; 7 nucleotides line up with TRBD1. Germline V gene data show CDR1 as SGHVS and CDR2 as FQNEAQ. The V gene end was trimmed by 5 bases and the J gene end by 3 bases; junction bases not matched to a gene: 7. There are 14 residues in the CDR3. The DNA for the CDR3 is TGTGCCAGCAGCGCGACAGGGACACACTACGAGCAGTACTTC. Protein sequence: CASSATGTHYEQYF.

Comment on this clone: Additional DNA sequences in this sample encode the identical CDR3. The rearrangement links TRBV5-6 to TRBJ1-2; D is ambiguous. Trimming removed 0 bases from V and 4 bases from J, with 7 bases in between. CDR1 and CDR2 (germline): SGHDT, YYEEEE. The CDR3 is 13 amino acids. The CDR3 DNA follows: TGTGCCAGCAGCTTGGGTACGGGCTATGGCTACACCTTC. This translates into CASSLGTGYGYTF.

This chain uses TRBV11-2 with TRBJ2-6, with D perhaps TRBD2 (6 bases). CDR1 SGHAT and CDR2 FQNNGV come from the germline V gene. There are 16 residues in the CDR3. Trimming removed 5 bases from V and 2 bases from J, with 13 bases in between. The CDR3 is CASSPDGGAGANVLTF. Here the CDR3 DNA reads TGTGCCAGCAGCCCGGACGGGGGAGCTGGGGCCAACGTCCTGACTTTC.

The rearrangement joins TRBV29-1 to TRBJ1-1; D gene uncertain. CDR1 and CDR2 from the germline V gene are SQVTM and ANQGSEA. There are 13 residues in the CDR3. Deletions cut 2 bases from V and 3 bases from J, with 10 bases between. CDR3 loop: CSVELGRDTEAFF. CDR3 DNA: TGCAGCGTTGAATTGGGTCGGGACACTGAAGCTTTCTTT. The variable domain in full, with the rest retrieved from reference TRBV29-1 and TRBJ1-1, is SAVISQKPSRDICQRGTSLTIQCQVDSQVTMMFWYRQQPGQSLTLIATANQGSEATYESGFVIDKFPISRPNLTFSTLTVSNMSPEDSSIYLCSVELGRDTEAFFGQGTRLTVV.

The chain has TRBV2 and TRBJ2-7; 8 bases match TRBD1. Per the germline V gene, CDR1 is SNHLY and CDR2 is FYNNEI. This CDR3 region has 14 residues. V lost 5 bases, J lost 3 bases, and 6 bases stayed unmatched. CDR3 amino acids: CASSIGQGGYEQYF. The CDR3 bases are TGTGCCAGCAGTATAGGACAGGGAGGCTACGAGCAGTACTTC.

The gene calls are TRBV19 and TRBJ2-7; either TRBD1 or TRBD2 may fit D (5 bases each). Germline V CDR1 and CDR2: LNHDA, SQIVND (reference sequence). This CDR3 contains 15 residues. The ends were cut back, 3 bases at V and 2 bases at J, with 14 bases in the middle. The chain's CDR3 is CASSIGKGRTYEQYF. The CDR3 bases are TGTGCCAGTAGTATCGGGAAGGGGCGTACCTACGAGCAGTACTTC.